This TCR beta chain was observed in a study of response to subunit inactivated influenza vaccine. TCRdb passed the RT-PCR reads through MiXCR, listing each CDR3 protein once. The repertoire includes some 550,000 distinct CDR3 sequences, approximately 22% of them detected once, and about 2.8% sits in the top ten. V gave up 3 bases and J gave up 3 bases, with 6 bases separating them. CDR1 and CDR2 (germline): SGHVS, FQNEAQ. The CDR3 is 13 amino acids. This clonotype showed up just a few times. These same data were also listed under a study on T cells expressing NK-cell markers. Per that paper: Researchers built TCR beta cDNA using 5'RACE template switching with UMIs.

V and J are TRBV7-8 and TRBJ2-1; D gene unclear. The sequence was collected from a man aged 50-59 years who received an inactivated influenza vaccine. Specimen: CD4+ T cells sorted from PBMCs, collected about 12 days after vaccination. The CDR3 nucleotides are TGTGCCAGCAGCTTTACCGGCTACAATGAGCAGTTCTTC. Encoded protein: CASSFTGYNEQFF.